The 7 T cell receptor beta chains in this list originate from one sample, sequenced in a study of identical twins. Using its own MiXCR run on the 5' RACE reads, TCRdb lists one record per CDR3 protein. The sample records around 490,000 distinct CDR3 sequences, 13% to 15% being singletons. These data were likewise used in another study, on yellow fever vaccine responses in identical twins.

The sample taken for sequencing was CD4+ T cells sorted from blood. Receptors originate from a young woman in good health.

This clonotype showed up many times. The chain joins TRBV4-1 to TRBJ2-6, with D maybe TRBD2 (5 bases). Trimming left V 4 bases short and J 1 base short, with 11 bases between. The CDR3 length is 16 residues. CDR1 and CDR2 (germline): MGHRA, YSYEKL. The CDR3, as DNA: TGCGCCAGCAGCCTTGGTGGGAGTTCTGGGGCCAACGTCCTGACTTTC. This gives the protein CASSLGGSSGANVLTF.

This clonotype has a handful of counts. This chain uses TRBV7-9 with TRBJ2-3; no firm D call. CDR1 SEHNR and CDR2 FQNEAQ come from the germline V gene (reference sequence). V lost 5 bases and J 6 bases, leaving 18 bases between the germline ends. CDR3 size: 15 residues. The CDR3 spells CASSTQRQSLDTQYF. The DNA for the CDR3 is TGTGCCAGCAGCACCCAGAGGCAATCACTCGATACGCAGTATTTT. The full variable domain, rest sourced from reference TRBV7-9 and TRBJ2-3, is DTGVSQNPRHKITKRGQNVTFRCDPISEHNRLYWYRQTLGQGPEFLTYFQNEAQLEKSRLLSDRFSAERPKGSFSTLEIQRTEQGDSAMYLCASSTQRQSLDTQYFGPGTRLTVL.

The chain employs TRBV6-1 and TRBJ2-3; unclear D gene. Germline lookup yields CDR1 MNHNS and CDR2 SASEGT. V was clipped by 10 bases and J by 4 bases, with 6 bases between them. The CDR3 is 10 amino acids. The CDR3 protein is CATYSDTQYF. CDR3 bases: TGTGCCACCTACTCAGATACGCAGTATTTT.

This clonotype was seen more than once but under ten times. The V and J genes are TRBV28 and TRBJ2-7; the match to TRBD2 covers 12 bases. This CDR3 is built from 16 residues. V trimming: 4 bases; J trimming: 6 bases; junction bases outside the gene matches: 10. Germline V gives CDR1 MDHEN, CDR2 SYDVKM. As DNA, the CDR3 is TGTGCCAGCAGTTCTTCTCGACTAGCGGGAGTAGGCGAGCAGTACTTC. Translated: CASSSSRLAGVGEQYF.

This clonotype was counted at least ten times. The rearrangement uses TRBV12-3 or TRBV12-4 and TRBJ2-7, with TRBD2 matching 10 bases. With 4 bases clipped from V and 4 bases from J, the junction kept 4 bases outside the gene matches. This CDR3 comprises 14 residues. The CDR3 region is CASSSSGRWYEQYF. The CDR3 DNA follows: TGTGCCAGCAGTTCTAGCGGGAGATGGTACGAGCAGTACTTC.

This clonotype was seen a few times. V usage is TRBV20-1 and J usage is TRBJ2-1, with 13 bases identical to TRBD2. Germline V CDR1 and CDR2: DFQATT, SNEGSKA (reference sequence). The trim removed 4 bases at V and 7 bases at J, leaving 4 bases unmatched. The CDR3 contains 14 residues. The DNA for the CDR3 is TGCAGTGCTATTCCGGGACTAGCGGGAAATGAGCAGTTCTTC. Its protein product is CSAIPGLAGNEQFF.

The chain recombines TRBV28 with TRBJ2-1; D gene unclear. V was pared by 5 bases and J by 8 bases, with 13 bases between. The CDR3 is 13 amino acids. CDR1 and CDR2 (germline): MDHEN, SYDVKM. CDR3 nucleotides: TGTGCCAGCAGTGCCCGTGGCCTAGATGAGCAGTTCTTC. Protein sequence: CASSARGLDEQFF.